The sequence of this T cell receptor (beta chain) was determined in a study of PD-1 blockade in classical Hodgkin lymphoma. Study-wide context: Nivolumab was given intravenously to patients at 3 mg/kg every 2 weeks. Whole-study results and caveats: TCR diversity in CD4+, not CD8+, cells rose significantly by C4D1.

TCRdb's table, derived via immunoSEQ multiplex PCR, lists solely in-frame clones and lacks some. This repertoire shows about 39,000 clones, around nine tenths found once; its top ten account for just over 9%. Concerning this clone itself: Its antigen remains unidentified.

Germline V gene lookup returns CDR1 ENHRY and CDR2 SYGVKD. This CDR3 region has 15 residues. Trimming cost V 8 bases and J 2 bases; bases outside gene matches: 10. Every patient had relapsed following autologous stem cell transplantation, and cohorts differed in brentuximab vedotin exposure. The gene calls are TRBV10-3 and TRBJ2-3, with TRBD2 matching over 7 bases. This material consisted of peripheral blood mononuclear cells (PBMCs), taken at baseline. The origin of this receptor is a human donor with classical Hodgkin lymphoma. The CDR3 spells CAILRREGNTDTQYF. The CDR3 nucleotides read TGTGCCATCCTACGGAGGGAGGGGAACACAGATACGCAGTATTTT.